Listed below are T cell receptor beta chains from one sample, sequenced in a study of siplizumab effects on memory and regulatory T cells. Generated by immunoSEQ multiplex PCR, the TCRdb table keeps only in-frame clones and is missing some. This repertoire shows about 72,000 clones, under 95% found once; its top ten account for over 25%. Sequencing was done on a sample of CD8+ T cells sorted from blood. These receptors all stem from a human donor in good health. Each CDR3 is given with its conserved first and last residue. A D gene is named only where the DNA matches it firmly. Size tells how often a clone was seen (once, few, many) or the class of an expanded clone, and some rows leave it out.

size | D | J | V | CDR3
NA | NA | TRBJ2-5 | TRBV4-1 | CASSQEGPNRGQETQYF
NA | NA | TRBJ2-3 | TRBV4-1 | CASRRNTALPWGTQYF
NA | NA | TRBJ2-2 | TRBV7-7 | CASSREANTGELFF
once | NA | TRBJ2-7 | TRBV5-1 | CASSLEDSDTYEQYF
NA | TRBD1 | TRBJ1-2 | TRBV19 | CASSIGTGGLYGYTF
once | TRBD1 | TRBJ1-2 | TRBV6-6 | CASSYADRVGYGYTF
NA | TRBD2 | TRBJ2-2 | TRBV12-5 | CASGFTLLAGGPHGELFF
NA | NA | TRBJ2-7 | TRBV27 | CASSLDRDRPSYEQYF
NA | NA | TRBJ2-7 | TRBV6-6 | CASSLIYEQYF
NA | NA | TRBJ1-1 | TRBV9 | CASSVQQGGTEAFF
once | NA | TRBJ1-5 | TRBV27 | CASSLGTGYQPQHF
NA | TRBD2 | TRBJ2-7 | TRBV7-9 | CASSPALGTSGSGRYEQYF
few | TRBD2 | TRBJ2-7 | TRBV6-5 | CASSMTSGSSYEQYF
NA | NA | TRBJ2-7 | TRBV14 | CASSLSGTSYEQYF
NA | TRBD2 | TRBJ2-7 | TRBV5-1 | CASSLVASGDYEQYF
NA | NA | TRBJ2-3 | TRBV6-5 | CASSYWRSPSTDTQYF
NA | TRBD1 | TRBJ2-1 | TRBV5-1 | CASSLRTGHNEQFF
NA | NA | TRBJ2-3 | TRBV5-1 | CASSLVEGVDTQYF
NA | NA | TRBJ1-2 | TRBV11-2 | CASSDSRAPDLYGYTF
NA | NA | TRBJ1-1 | TRBV19 | CASSISLNTEAFF
NA | NA | TRBJ1-2 | TRBV7-9 | CASSLVNRDYGYTF
NA | NA | TRBJ2-1 | TRBV6-1 | CASSELLGADLSSYNEQFF
few | NA | TRBJ1-1 | TRBV25-1 | CASSEWGTEAFF
NA | NA | TRBJ1-5 | TRBV5-4 | CASSLEGRQPQHF
NA | TRBD2 | TRBJ2-1 | TRBV5-1 | CASSLFPSGSYEQFF
NA | NA | TRBJ2-5 | TRBV6-1 | CASSEARGRETQYF
NA | TRBD1 | TRBJ2-3 | TRBV6-5 | CASSQGGTDTQYF
NA | NA | TRBJ2-7 | TRBV5-4 | CASSSPNRVVYEQYF
NA | NA | TRBJ1-1 | TRBV7-9 | CASSSDFMNTEAFF
NA | TRBD1 | TRBJ1-4 | TRBV4-1 | CASSQPALDRENEKLFF
NA | TRBD1 | TRBJ2-7 | TRBV2 | CASAGQGNSYEQYF
NA | NA | TRBJ2-1 | TRBV6-5 | CASRSSSYNEQFF
NA | NA | TRBJ2-1 | TRBV7-9 | CASSPASNEQFF
once | NA | TRBJ1-1 | TRBV5-6 | CASRVTVNTEAFF
NA | TRBD2 | TRBJ2-1 | TRBV7-7 | CASSSGLLSYNEQFF
NA | NA | TRBJ1-3 | TRBV5-8 | CASSLETSSGNTIYF
NA | TRBD2 | TRBJ2-3 | TRBV29-1 | CSAPGGELADTQYF
once | NA | TRBJ2-7 | TRBV14 | CASSPRDTLAYEQYF
NA | NA | TRBJ2-7 | TRBV5-5 | CASSLAAGDYEQYF
NA | NA | TRBJ1-5 | TRBV7-9 | CASSLESNQPQHF
NA | TRBD2 | TRBJ2-7 | TRBV5-1 | CASSLEERELSYEQYF
NA | NA | TRBJ2-1 | TRBV7-8 | CASSKGTLSSYNEQFF